A selection of T cell receptor beta chains follows, all from one sample in a study of cytomegalovirus exposure and HLA in healthy donors. Some clones are missing from TCRdb's copy, which holds only in-frame ones; the method was immunoSEQ multiplex PCR. The sample lists about 130,000 clones; about three quarters were seen once. Sequenced: PBMCs. The receptors come from an older woman in good health and CMV-seropositive. CDR3s include the opening cysteine and the closing phenylalanine or tryptophan. The D gene is left open where the match is weak. The size entry is marked missing in some rows and otherwise reads once, few, many or a size class.

J,V,size,D,DNA,CDR3
TRBJ1-4,TRBV4-3,-,TRBD1,TGCGCCAGCAGCCACTCTCAGGGGGCCGGAGAAAAACTGTTTTTT,CASSHSQGAGEKLFF
TRBJ2-1,TRBV5-1,once,TRBD1,TGCGCCAGCAGCTTGGTGACAGGGAAGAATGAGCAGTTCTTC,CASSLVTGKNEQFF
TRBJ1-4,TRBV2,-,-,TGTGCCAGCAGAGCGCTAGCAACTAATGAAAAACTGTTTTTT,CASRALATNEKLFF
TRBJ1-1,TRBV6-4,-,-,TGTGCCAGCAGTGAATCGCCGGACACGAACACTGAAGCTTTCTTT,CASSESPDTNTEAFF
TRBJ1-1,TRBV4-3,few,TRBD1,TGCGCCAGCAGCCCAGGGGGGCGCCTGAACACTGAAGCTTTCTTT,CASSPGGRLNTEAFF
TRBJ2-7,TRBV19,-,TRBD1,TGTGCCAGTAGTCCGACAGGGAGTGAGCAGTACTTC,CASSPTGSEQYF
TRBJ1-2,TRBV5-4,-,-,TGTGCCAGCAGCTTGGCTGGCCAGGGCGATATCTATGGCTACACCTTC,CASSLAGQGDIYGYTF
TRBJ2-3,TRBV14,-,TRBD2,TGTGCCAGCAGCATCGGGACTAGCGGGGGTCCGCAGTATTTT,CASSIGTSGGPQYF
TRBJ2-7,TRBV4-3,-,-,TGCGCCAGCAGCCATAACCTTCGGGACACCTACGAGCAGTACTTC,CASSHNLRDTYEQYF
TRBJ2-1,TRBV19,-,TRBD2,TGTGCCAGTAAGGGCGGGAGTTTCGAGAATGAGCAGTTCTTC,CASKGGSFENEQFF
TRBJ2-3,TRBV11-2,-,TRBD1,TGTGCCAGCAGCTTCAGGGGGGATACGCAGTATTTT,CASSFRGDTQYF
TRBJ2-1,TRBV6-6,-,TRBD2,TGTGCCAGCAGTGACACTAGCGGGGGCTACAATGAGCAGTTCTTC,CASSDTSGGYNEQFF
TRBJ1-2,TRBV6-1,-,TRBD1,TGTGCCAGCAGTCCAGACAGGGACATTAACTATGGCTACACCTTC,CASSPDRDINYGYTF
TRBJ2-3,TRBV19,-,TRBD2,TGTGCCAGTAGTATAGATCGAGCGGGGGGGCCAGATACGCAGTATTTT,CASSIDRAGGPDTQYF
TRBJ2-3,TRBV7-2,few,-,TGTGCCAGCAGCTCGCAGGGTTCTTCGGCAGATACGCAGTATTTT,CASSSQGSSADTQYF
TRBJ2-7,TRBV2,few,TRBD2,TGTGCCAGCAGTGAAGGACTAGCGGTCACTCGCGAGCAGTACTTC,CASSEGLAVTREQYF
TRBJ1-3,TRBV28,once,-,TGTGCCACCCTGAATGGACAGACCTCTGGAAACACCATATATTTT,CATLNGQTSGNTIYF
TRBJ2-3,TRBV7-7,-,TRBD1,TGTGCCAGCAGCTTCGGGACAGGGGGCCCCACAGATACGCAGTATTTT,CASSFGTGGPTDTQYF
TRBJ1-3,TRBV29-1,-,-,TGCAGCGTCCAAAGGGGCTCTGGAAACACCATATATTTT,CSVQRGSGNTIYF
TRBJ1-3,TRBV19,-,-,TGTGCCAGTAGTCCGGGGTCCGGAAACACCATATATTTT,CASSPGSGNTIYF
TRBJ1-1,TRBV6-6,-,-,TGTGCCAGCAGTTACCCGCTTGTGGGGGGGAACACTGAAGCTTTCTTT,CASSYPLVGGNTEAFF
TRBJ2-1,TRBV7-9,few,-,TGTTCCAGCAGCCCCAAAACCGGACTACTACAGGACAATGAGCAGTTCTTC,CSSSPKTGLLQDNEQFF
TRBJ2-3,TRBV7-2,-,-,TGTGCCAGCAGCTCCCTATCCGCCTACGGCACAGATACGCAGTATTTT,CASSSLSAYGTDTQYF
TRBJ2-7,TRBV7-2,-,TRBD2,TGTGCCAGCAGCTTATCTGGCGGGGGAACCTACGAGCAGTACTTC,CASSLSGGGTYEQYF
TRBJ2-6,TRBV4-1,-,-,TGCGCCAGCAGACGCGTTGGGGCCAACGTCCTGACTTTC,CASRRVGANVLTF
TRBJ2-3,TRBV5-1,-,TRBD2,TGCGCCAGCAGCTTAGGGACTAGTTGGGGAGATACGCAGTATTTT,CASSLGTSWGDTQYF
TRBJ2-5,TRBV20-1,few,-,TGCAGTGGGGGGCCCCAAGAGACCCAGTACTTC,CSGGPQETQYF
TRBJ1-1,TRBV5-6,-,TRBD1,TGTGCCAGCAGCTCTAAAACTCGAAGGGGGCGAGCCACTGAAGCTTTCTTT,CASSSKTRRGRATEAFF
TRBJ1-3,TRBV30,-,TRBD1,TGTGCCGGGGGGGCCGACAGGGGGCTTGGAAACACCATATATTTT,CAGGADRGLGNTIYF
TRBJ1-5,TRBV19,few,TRBD1,TGTGCCAGTAGTATTCTCCGGACAGGGGAACAGCCCCAGCATTTT,CASSILRTGEQPQHF
TRBJ2-1,TRBV5-1,few,TRBD2,TGCGCCAGCAGCCTCTCGGGACTAGCGTACTACAATGAGCAGTTCTTC,CASSLSGLAYYNEQFF
TRBJ1-1,TRBV19,-,TRBD1,TGTGCCAGTAAAATATGGGACAGGGTGATCAATGAAGCTTTCTTT,CASKIWDRVINEAFF
TRBJ1-2,TRBV25-1,-,-,TGTGCCAGCAGTCCCGACAGGCCCAACTATGGCTACACCTTC,CASSPDRPNYGYTF
TRBJ1-1,TRBV9,once,-,TGTGCCAGCAGCGGAGTCCGGGGGAGAGGGACTGAAGCTTTCTTT,CASSGVRGRGTEAFF
TRBJ2-7,TRBV9,-,TRBD1,TGTGCCAGCAGCGTGGGAAATCAGGGACAGTCCCTCTCCTACGAGCAGTACTTC,CASSVGNQGQSLSYEQYF
TRBJ1-1,TRBV7-7,-,-,TGTGCCAGCAGTTTTTCCAGGGACACTGAAGCTTTCTTT,CASSFSRDTEAFF
TRBJ1-5,TRBV19,-,-,TGTGCCAGTAGCGCTAGCTTTAATCAGCCCCAGCATTTT,CASSASFNQPQHF
TRBJ1-2,TRBV5-5,-,-,TGTGCCAGCAGCGTACAGGCTCGCTATGGCTACACCTTC,CASSVQARYGYTF
TRBJ1-1,TRBV5-1,-,TRBD1,TGCGCCAGCAGCACACAGGGGGGGAACACTGAAGCTTTCTTT,CASSTQGGNTEAFF
TRBJ1-3,TRBV27,-,TRBD1,TGTGCCAGCCAGGGGGCAGGAAACACCATATATTTT,CASQGAGNTIYF
TRBJ1-2,TRBV4-1,-,TRBD1,TGCGCCAGCAGCCCTCCGACAGGGTGGTATGGCTACACCTTC,CASSPPTGWYGYTF
TRBJ1-2,TRBV7-2,-,-,TGTGCCAGCAGCTTACCGGCGGCCTCCGGCTACACCTTC,CASSLPAASGYTF
TRBJ2-5,TRBV9,-,TRBD2,TGTGCCAGCAGCGTAGGGACTAGCAGGGGAGAGACCCAGTACTTC,CASSVGTSRGETQYF
TRBJ1-6,TRBV7-3,-,-,TGTGCCAGCCGGTGGGGATACAGGGATCGGCCACCCCTCCACTTT,CASRWGYRDRPPLHF
TRBJ2-7,TRBV6-6,-,-,TGTGCCAGCAGTTACTTAGACAGCGAGCAGTACTTC,CASSYLDSEQYF
TRBJ2-7,TRBV27,-,TRBD2,TGTGCCAGCGCGTATATCGGGAGGCGCTACGAGCAGTACTTC,CASAYIGRRYEQYF
TRBJ1-2,TRBV6-5,-,-,TGTGCCAGCAGTTACTCGAAAGGTCGACAGAACTATGGCTACACCTTC,CASSYSKGRQNYGYTF
TRBJ2-1,TRBV11-1,-,-,TGTGCCAGCAGCCTTATTAGCAAGAGGCGGGCAACCAATGAGCAGTTCTTC,CASSLISKRRATNEQFF
TRBJ1-2,TRBV14,-,-,TGTGCCAGCAGCCAATCAGGTCCCTTAGGTGGCTACACCTTC,CASSQSGPLGGYTF
TRBJ2-1,TRBV7-9,-,TRBD1,TGTGCCAGCAGCTCGACTCGGACAGGGGGGTCCTACAATGAGCAGTTCTTC,CASSSTRTGGSYNEQFF
TRBJ2-7,TRBV30,-,-,TGTGCCTGGAGTGTAGGAGGGACAGTCGGCGGGGAGCAGTACTTC,CAWSVGGTVGGEQYF
TRBJ2-5,TRBV18,-,TRBD1,TGTGCCAGCTCACCCTTTGCCAGGGGGCAAGAGACCCAGTACTTC,CASSPFARGQETQYF
TRBJ2-1,TRBV7-9,-,TRBD2,TGTGCCAGCACCCCGGGACTAGCGGGAGTATTGCAGTTCTTC,CASTPGLAGVLQFF
TRBJ2-5,TRBV7-6,-,TRBD1,TGTGCCAGCAGCCCACTGGGACAGAAAGAGACCCAGTACTTC,CASSPLGQKETQYF
TRBJ2-2,TRBV7-9,-,-,TGTGCCAGCAGCCAACAGGGTAACGGGGAGCTGTTTTTT,CASSQQGNGELFF
TRBJ2-2,TRBV7-9,-,TRBD2,TGTGCCAGCAGCTTAGAAGGACTAGCGGGAGGCACCGGGGAGCTGTTTTTT,CASSLEGLAGGTGELFF
TRBJ1-3,TRBV6-6,-,-,TGTGCCAGCAGTAGACAAGGGGACTCTGGAAACACCATATATTTT,CASSRQGDSGNTIYF
TRBJ2-7,TRBV7-3,-,-,TGTGCCAGCAGCTTAGTAGACTCCTACGAGCAGTACTTC,CASSLVDSYEQYF
TRBJ1-5,TRBV12-5,few,TRBD1,TGTGCTAGTGGTTTGGGACAGGGGAATCAGCCCCAGCATTTT,CASGLGQGNQPQHF
TRBJ1-4,TRBV30,-,-,TGTGCCTGGAGTCAATATCCTGGGGGAGGGCTGTTTTTT,CAWSQYPGGGLFF